What follows are 16 T cell receptor beta chains derived from one specimen sequenced in a study of shared clonotypes between healthy human individuals. Libraries were prepared by immunoSEQ multiplex PCR; TCRdb keeps only in-frame clonotypes and omits some of them. The table includes about 1.5 million clones, 98% detected once. The sample comprised naive CD4+ T cells sorted from blood. Stated subset: CD45RA+ positively selected. These receptors all come from a young man in good health.

The V gene is TRBV28, the J gene TRBJ2-2, with 9 bases fitting TRBD1. Germline V gene sequence: CDR1 MDHEN, CDR2 SYDVKM. V lost 5 bases, J lost 2 bases, and 9 bases stayed unmatched. The CDR3 runs to 17 residues. CDR3 DNA sequence: TGTGCCAGCAGTGGCACGGGACAGGGTGTAAACACCGGGGAGCTGTTTTTT. It specifies CASSGTGQGVNTGELFF.

This chain joins TRBV27 and TRBJ2-1; 11 bases fit TRBD2. The CDR3 spans 16 residues. CDR1 is MNHEY, CDR2 SMNVEV, per germline (reference sequence). The junction had 10 bases not matched to a gene; V was cut back by 5 bases and J by 7 bases. The chain's CDR3 is CASSPAASGRMNEQFF. The CDR3 DNA sequence: TGTGCCAGCAGTCCCGCCGCTAGCGGGAGGATGAATGAGCAGTTCTTC.

V usage is TRBV11-3 and J usage is TRBJ2-1; D call uncertain. Deletions cut 5 bases from V and 5 bases from J, with 19 bases between. CDR1 is SGHNT, CDR2 YENEEA, per germline. The CDR3 length is 16 residues. CDR3 amino acids: CASSQRGTLGNNEQFF. The DNA for the CDR3 is TGTGCCAGCAGCCAGCGTGGAACCCTGGGGAACAATGAGCAGTTCTTC.

V and J are TRBV28 and TRBJ2-3, with D uncertain. There are 15 residues in the CDR3. Germline loops: CDR1 MDHEN, CDR2 SYDVKM. Between the trimmed V and J ends, which lost 4 bases and 3 bases, there was a span of 14 bases. The CDR3: CASSSQPPRTDTQYF. In nucleotides, the CDR3 is TGTGCCAGCAGTTCACAACCTCCCCGGACAGATACGCAGTATTTT.

This chain uses TRBV28 with TRBJ1-1, with D unresolved. CDR1 is MDHEN and CDR2 is SYDVKM in the germline V gene. The CDR3 contains 15 residues. The germline V and J ends were trimmed by 5 bases and 1 base, with 14 bases remaining between them. CDR3 coding DNA: TGTGCCAGCAGTGCGTCGGTCTTACCGAACACTGAAGCTTTCTTT. Translating it yields CASSASVLPNTEAFF.

About this clone itself: The identical CDR3 is also encoded by other nucleotide sequences in the sample. The rearrangement joins TRBV9 to TRBJ2-1; the D gene is possibly TRBD2 (5 bases). The germline V gene has CDR1 SGDLS and CDR2 YYNGEE. The CDR3 loop spans 15 amino acids. Trimming pared 0 bases from V and 2 bases from J, leaving 9 bases between. The CDR3 loop is CASSVGSGAYNEQFF. The CDR3 DNA is TGTGCCAGCAGCGTAGGAAGCGGAGCCTACAATGAGCAGTTCTTC.

J is TRBJ1-5 and V is TRBV28, with D unclear. This CDR3 spans 14 amino acids. The germline V gene encodes CDR1 MDHEN and CDR2 SYDVKM. Trimming took off 3 bases at V and 2 bases at J, with 8 bases between the two ends. The chain's CDR3 is CASSFGPRNQPQHF. The CDR3 DNA reads TGTGCCAGCAGTTTCGGGCCACGCAATCAGCCCCAGCATTTT.

This clone was counted a single time. The chain carries TRBV10-3 and TRBJ2-7, with TRBD2 as a possible D gene (6 bases). The CDR3 covers 16 residues. Looked up from germline, CDR1 is ENHRY and CDR2 is SYGVKD. The germline V and J ends were trimmed by 4 bases and 0 bases, with 16 bases remaining between them. CDR3 nucleotides: TGTGCCATCAGTGGGAAGGTCCGGGAGAGCTCCTACGAGCAGTACTTC. Translated: CAISGKVRESSYEQYF.

The chain couples TRBV5-1 to TRBJ2-1; D remains unclear. The CDR3 spans 13 residues. In germline, CDR1 is SGHRS, CDR2 YFSETQ. V shed 4 bases and J shed 8 bases, with 13 bases lying between them. The CDR3 spells CASSPDLAYEQFF. As DNA, the CDR3 is TGCGCCAGCAGCCCGGATCTGGCGTATGAGCAGTTCTTC.

This rearrangement joins TRBV28 to TRBJ2-3; D call uncertain. The CDR3 is 14 amino acids. V gave up 5 bases and J gave up 3 bases, with 12 bases separating them. Germline CDR1 MDHEN, CDR2 SYDVKM. The CDR3 DNA is TGTGCCAGCAGTCCCGCGACGGAGACAGATACGCAGTATTTT. Amino acids: CASSPATETDTQYF.

This clone was found once. The J gene is TRBJ2-7, the V gene TRBV9, with TRBD2 matching 7 bases. The CDR3 is made up of 15 amino acids. The trim removed 4 bases at V and 3 bases at J, leaving 10 bases unmatched. Germline lookup yields CDR1 SGDLS and CDR2 YYNGEE. The CDR3 DNA is TGTGCCAGCAGCCCTGGGACTAACAATTACTACGAGCAGTACTTC. Protein sequence: CASSPGTNNYYEQYF.

The gene calls are TRBV18 and TRBJ2-3; TRBD2 matches at 12 bases. The CDR3 length is 16 residues. With 5 bases clipped from V and 5 bases from J, the junction kept 8 bases outside the gene matches. Germline CDR1 reads KGHSH; CDR2 reads LQKENI. CDR3 in amino acids: CASSERLAGAGDTQYF. CDR3 DNA sequence: TGTGCCAGCTCAGAACGACTAGCGGGAGCTGGAGATACGCAGTATTTT.

The chain is built from TRBV5-1 and TRBJ2-7, with D unclear. Germline CDR1 reads SGHRS; CDR2 reads YFSETQ. This CDR3 region has 15 residues. V lost 3 bases and J 2 bases, leaving 15 bases between the germline ends. Here the CDR3 DNA reads TGCGCCAGCAGCTCGGATCGGACCGTAACCTACGAGCAGTACTTC. As protein: CASSSDRTVTYEQYF.

The chain combines TRBV15 with TRBJ2-2; 10 nucleotides match TRBD2. The CDR3 has 15 residues. The V and J ends lost 8 bases and 3 bases, in that order; junction bases with no gene match: 6. Germline lookup yields CDR1 LNHNV and CDR2 YYDKDF (reference sequence). CDR3 DNA: TGTGCCACCTCTAGGGGGACTAGCGACACCGGGGAGCTGTTTTTT. This gives the protein CATSRGTSDTGELFF.

The chain employs TRBV11-2 and TRBJ2-5; 10 bases are shared with TRBD1. The CDR3 has 16 residues. CDR1 SGHAT and CDR2 FQNNGV come from the germline V gene. The V and J ends lost 5 bases and 5 bases, in that order; junction bases with no gene match: 11. The CDR3 bases are TGTGCCAGCAGCCCGGGGGACAGGGGTCCTGGGGAGACCCAGTACTTC. Translation gives CASSPGDRGPGETQYF.

Remarks on this clone: One end of the junction varies from germline; a read error may be responsible. The V and J genes are TRBV30 and TRBJ2-3, with TRBD2 identical over 11 bases. The germline CDR1 and CDR2 sequences are GTSNPN and SVGIG (reference sequence). The CDR3 has 17 amino acids. CDR3 region: CAWTRTRTSGFTDTRYF. The CDR3 nucleotides read TGTGCCTGGACTCGCACCCGGACTAGCGGGTTCACAGATACGCGGTATTTT.